The entry that follows covers one TCR beta chain sequence. Its target is not known. Method: immunoSEQ multiplex PCR; TCRdb's copy keeps in-frame clones and lacks some. This repertoire shows about 140,000 clones, approximately 90% found once; its top ten account for about 3.1%. V shed 4 bases, J shed 4 bases, and the junction held 8 bases outside the gene matches. Germline-derived CDR1 and CDR2 are WNHNN and SYGVQD (reference sequence). The CDR3 consists of 15 residues. This sample was taken from a study of T cell responses to AZD1222 COVID-19 vaccine. Pooled samples include second doses given at about 4 or 12 weeks. Study outcomes and limitations: Among the donors, most were white British and more were female, and clonal diversity was possibly underestimated.

The specimen was peripheral blood, collected 28 days after the second AZD1222 dose. The receptor's source is an adult who received the AZD1222 COVID-19 vaccine. The gene calls are TRBV10-1 and TRBJ2-5; TRBD2 aligns across 8 bases. In nucleotides, the CDR3 is TGCGCCAGCAGTGGGGGACTAGGAGTTCGAGAGACCCAGTACTTC. It specifies CASSGGLGVRETQYF.